Detailed here is one T cell receptor beta chain. Its antigen is as yet unknown. The data stem from a study of T cells after yellow fever vaccination. TCRdb independently ran MiXCR on the 5' RACE reads; one entry per CDR3 protein. The sample holds fewer than 450,000 distinct CDR3 sequences; under 14% are singletons and the top ten take more than 15%. Trimming stripped 0 bases from V and 5 bases from J, with 4 bases between. CDR3 length equals 12 residues. CDR1 is GTSNPN, CDR2 SVGIG, per germline (reference sequence). Study-level points and caveats: High-abundance clonotypes from the bulk population could contaminate FACS-sorted repertoires.

The sample consisted of PBMCs, taken on the day of the first yellow fever vaccination. This sequence joins TRBV30 and TRBJ2-2, with no clear D. This sequence was found in a man between 18 and 35 years old who received the YFV17D yellow fever vaccine. The CDR3 bases are TGTGCCTGGAGTGTGCGGACCGGGGAGCTGTTTTTT. Translation: CAWSVRTGELFF.